This is a list of T cell receptor beta chains from one sample in a study of blood T cell repertoires in COVID-19. Data came from immunoSEQ multiplex PCR; TCRdb stores just in-frame clones and leaves some out. The top ten hold less than 4% of the sample, which has 200,000 to 300,000 clones, nearly 90% seen once. Sequenced material: PBMCs or T cells enriched from blood (not recorded which). These TCRs come from a woman aged 25 to 39 with acute COVID-19. Each CDR3 is given with its conserved first and last residue. A D gene is named only where the DNA matches it firmly. Not all rows give a size; the values are once, few, many and, for expanded clones, a class.

>TRBV18|.|TRBJ1-4|.
CASSPKLSRGSATNEKLFF
TGTGCCAGCTCACCGAAACTAAGCAGGGGCTCCGCAACTAATGAAAAACTGTTTTTT
>TRBV19|.|TRBJ2-7|few
CASSISRLEGSSYEQYF
TGTGCCAGTAGTATAAGTCGGTTGGAGGGGTCTAGCTACGAGCAGTACTTC
>TRBV5-8|TRBD1|TRBJ1-2|.
CASSLDREAGYTF
TGTGCCAGCAGCCTCGACAGGGAGGCTGGCTACACCTTC
>TRBV18|TRBD1|TRBJ1-1|few
CASSPLTGKTEAFF
TGTGCCAGCTCACCCCTGACAGGGAAAACTGAAGCTTTCTTT
>TRBV5-1|.|TRBJ2-2|.
CASSPHRHATGELFF
TGCGCCAGCAGCCCCCACAGACACGCCACCGGGGAGCTGTTTTTT
>TRBV19|TRBD2|TRBJ2-1|.
CASSTGTSGRNEQFF
TGTGCCAGCTCAACCGGGACTAGCGGGCGGAATGAGCAGTTCTTC
>TRBV5-1|.|TRBJ1-4|.
CASSFSGAEEKLFF
TGCGCCAGCAGCTTTTCAGGGGCAGAAGAAAAACTGTTTTTT
>TRBV5-8|.|TRBJ1-1|once
CASSHADSRGTEAFF
TGTGCCAGCAGCCACGCAGACAGTAGGGGCACTGAAGCTTTCTTT
>TRBV2|.|TRBJ1-1|.
CASINRDGGTEAFF
TGTGCCAGCATCAACAGGGACGGCGGCACTGAAGCTTTCTTT
>TRBV28|TRBD1|TRBJ1-5|.
CASSPGQVSNQPQHF
TGTGCCAGCAGCCCCGGACAGGTTAGCAATCAGCCCCAGCATTTT
>TRBV6-5|.|TRBJ2-7|.
CASSYQTGIRDEQYF
TGTGCCAGCAGTTACCAAACAGGGATTCGGGACGAGCAGTACTTC
>TRBV2|.|TRBJ2-1|.
CAGSIYPLNEQFF
TGTGCCGGGAGCATTTATCCCCTCAATGAGCAGTTCTTC
>TRBV6-5|TRBD1|TRBJ1-2|.
CASSPDRVLHGYTF
TGTGCCAGCAGCCCGGACAGGGTTTTGCATGGCTACACCTTC
>TRBV9|TRBD1|TRBJ2-7|.
CASSISDRSSYEQYF
TGTGCCAGCAGCATATCGGACAGGTCTTCCTACGAGCAGTACTTC
>TRBV2|TRBD1|TRBJ1-6|.
CASKIRMTGNRNSPLHF
TGTGCCAGCAAAATTCGGATGACAGGGAACAGGAATTCACCCCTCCACTTT
>TRBV4-2|TRBD1|TRBJ1-1|.
CASSVRTGGYTEAFF
TGTGCCAGCAGCGTTCGGACAGGAGGATACACTGAAGCTTTCTTT
>TRBV7-3|TRBD1|TRBJ2-5|.
CASSLQGARMETQYF
TGTGCCAGCAGCTTGCAGGGGGCCCGCATGGAGACCCAGTACTTC
>TRBV18|.|TRBJ1-2|once
CASSLYDGEAYGYTF
TGTGCCAGCTCGCTCTACGACGGAGAGGCTTATGGCTACACCTTC
>TRBV7-9|TRBD1|TRBJ1-6|.
CASRLLTGTGDSPLHF
TGTGCCAGCAGACTACTTACCGGGACAGGGGATTCACCCCTCCACTTT
>TRBV5-6|.|TRBJ2-1|.
CASAIWEGGSYNEQFF
TGTGCCAGCGCAATTTGGGAAGGGGGCTCCTACAATGAGCAGTTCTTC
>TRBV9|.|TRBJ1-2|.
CASTPGAFANYGYTF
TGTGCCAGCACCCCCGGTGCTTTCGCTAACTATGGCTACACCTTC
>TRBV7-6|TRBD2|TRBJ2-1|.
CASSLAGRDEQFF
TGTGCCAGCAGCTTGGCGGGGAGGGATGAGCAGTTCTTC
>TRBV5-6|.|TRBJ2-6|once
CASSLRSPGGANVLTF
TGTGCCAGCAGCTTAAGGAGCCCGGGAGGGGCCAACGTCCTGACTTTC
>TRBV7-8|.|TRBJ2-7|.
CASSLYREGEQYF
TGTGCCAGCAGCTTATACAGGGAAGGCGAGCAGTACTTC
>TRBV5-1|TRBD1|TRBJ2-7|once
CASSPGTGLLYEQYF
TGCGCCAGCAGCCCCGGGACAGGGCTTTTATACGAGCAGTACTTC
>TRBV7-2|.|TRBJ1-4|.
CASSFSVEKLFF
TGTGCCAGCAGCTTTTCGGTCGAAAAACTGTTTTTT
>TRBV19|.|TRBJ2-1|.
CASSISNEQFF
TGTGCCAGTAGTATATCGAATGAGCAGTTCTTC
>TRBV27|TRBD1|TRBJ1-2|.
CASSWDSTYGYTF
TGTGCCAGCAGTTGGGACAGCACCTATGGCTACACCTTC
>TRBV24-1|.|TRBJ1-4|once
CATSRPGDEKLFF
TGTGCCACCAGCCGGCCGGGGGATGAAAAACTGTTTTTT
>TRBV15|.|TRBJ2-5|.
CATSLLGQETQYF
TGTGCCACCAGCTTACTAGGTCAAGAGACCCAGTACTTC
>TRBV9|.|TRBJ2-3|.
CASSPTEGDTQYF
TGTGCCAGCAGCCCAACGGAGGGAGATACGCAGTATTTT
>TRBV18|TRBD2|TRBJ2-7|.
CASSPPTAGGSYEQYF
TGTGCCAGCTCACCACCAACGGCGGGGGGAAGCTACGAGCAGTACTTC
>TRBV19|.|TRBJ2-1|.
CASTRGSSYNEQFF
TGTGCCAGTACCAGGGGTAGCTCCTACAATGAGCAGTTCTTC
>TRBV9|.|TRBJ2-3|.
CASSVEAGMGTDTQYF
TGTGCCAGCAGCGTAGAGGCAGGAATGGGCACAGATACGCAGTATTTT
>TRBV7-6|TRBD1|TRBJ2-7|.
CASMPGQGDYEQYF
TGTGCCAGCATGCCCGGGCAGGGGGACTACGAGCAGTACTTC
>TRBV4-3|.|TRBJ1-6|once
CASSPTAGNNSPLHF
TGCGCCAGCAGCCCCACGGCGGGGAATAATTCACCCCTCCACTTT
>TRBV14|TRBD1|TRBJ2-2|.
CASSRDRGAGELFF
TGTGCCAGCAGCCGGGACAGAGGAGCCGGGGAGCTGTTTTTT
>TRBV2|TRBD2|TRBJ2-5|.
CASTRGGWRETQYF
TGTGCCAGCACGCGGGGGGGCTGGCGAGAGACCCAGTACTTC